This T cell receptor (beta chain) was captured in a study of HIV-infected patients and healthy controls. This clonotype has ten or more counts. Alpha and beta constant-region primers primed reverse transcription of approximately 500 ng RNA. Using multiplexing indices, alpha and beta chain libraries were generated apart by chain-specific third strand synthesis. TCRdb re-derived calls from the 5' RACE reads in MiXCR, one entry per CDR3 protein. Of several thousand distinct CDR3 sequences detected, more than 7% appear once; the ten largest clones hold roughly 30%. No cell fractionation was done, so the repertoire covers all unsorted peripheral blood T cells. The CDR3 has 15 residues. CDR1 is SGHVS and CDR2 is FNYEAQ in the germline V gene. Trimming took off 5 bases at V and 0 bases at J, with 11 bases between the two ends.

The rearrangement links TRBV7-6 to TRBJ2-1; D might be TRBD2 (6 bases). This clonotype originated in an adult with HIV infection. The donor label of this sample is uncertain. Material: blood, obtained before antiretroviral therapy. The CDR3 DNA reads TGTGCCAGCAGCCACGAGGGACTCTCCTACAATGAGCAGTTCTTC. As protein: CASSHEGLSYNEQFF.